Sequencing of this T cell receptor beta chain was carried out in a study of T cell changes during pregnancy in multiple sclerosis. CDR1 and CDR2 (germline): SGHRS, YFSETQ. Trimming cost V 1 base and J 5 bases, with 10 bases left between them. The CDR3 covers 13 residues. Measured with immunoSEQ multiplex PCR; TCRdb has only the in-frame clones, and not every one. The data contain about 44,000 clones, 96% of them singletons. This receptor was taken from a female donor with multiple sclerosis, enrolled in a pregnancy study. Sample: peripheral blood, taken in the second trimester of pregnancy. V gene TRBV5-1 combines with J gene TRBJ2-7; D perhaps matches TRBD2 (5 bases). CDR3 sequence: CASSLSGFDEQYF. For the CDR3, the DNA is TGCGCCAGCAGCTTGTCGGGGTTCGACGAGCAGTACTTC.